This is a list of T cell receptor beta chains from one sample in a study of beta chain features in type 1 diabetes. The protocol was immunoSEQ multiplex PCR, while the TCRdb copy is restricted to in-frame clones and leaves out a portion. The sample lists about 230,000 clones; 7.5% to 10% were seen once. The sample was naive CD4+ T cells from blood. The receptors were gathered from a woman aged 18-29 years in good health. The CDR3 runs from the conserved cysteine through the conserved F or W. Each record gives: J gene, clone size, D gene, V gene, CDR3 protein, CDR3 DNA. D genes are given only for firm matches. For some rows the clone size is stated as once, few or many, or as a class when expanded; others skip it.

TRBJ2-7	-	-	TRBV27	CASSPDSSYEQYF	TGTGCCAGCAGTCCCGACAGCTCCTACGAGCAGTACTTC
TRBJ2-1	few	TRBD1	TRBV7-3	CASSTEGQGVGNEQFF	TGTGCCAGCAGCACAGAGGGACAGGGGGTAGGTAATGAGCAGTTCTTC
TRBJ2-5	few	-	TRBV5-6	CASSPQGFETQYF	TGTGCCAGCAGCCCCCAGGGATTCGAGACCCAGTACTTC
TRBJ2-5	few	TRBD1	TRBV6-5	CASSYGTGGQETQYF	TGTGCCAGCAGTTACGGGACAGGGGGGCAAGAGACCCAGTACTTC
TRBJ2-1	many	TRBD2	TRBV14	CASSMGLDDEQFF	TGTGCCAGCAGCATGGGACTAGACGATGAGCAGTTCTTC
TRBJ1-1	-	-	TRBV15	CATSRDRGGVGTEAFF	TGTGCCACCAGCAGAGATCGGGGTGGAGTAGGGACTGAAGCTTTCTTT
TRBJ1-5	-	TRBD1	TRBV18	CASSPKDRGNQPQHF	TGTGCCAGCTCACCTAAAGACAGGGGTAATCAGCCCCAGCATTTT
TRBJ1-2	few	TRBD1	TRBV9	CASSVSDRVMDGYTF	TGTGCCAGCAGCGTAAGTGACAGGGTGATGGATGGCTACACCTTC
TRBJ2-2	-	-	TRBV25-1	CASSEFRGGSTGELFF	TGTGCCAGCAGTGAATTCAGGGGAGGGAGTACCGGGGAGCTGTTTTTT
TRBJ1-2	-	TRBD1	TRBV18	CASSNLRDRNYGYTF	TGTGCCAGCTCAAATCTCCGGGACAGAAACTATGGCTACACCTTC
TRBJ1-2	-	TRBD1	TRBV30	CAWTTGLIFYGYTF	TGTGCCTGGACGACAGGGCTTATCTTTTATGGCTACACCTTC
TRBJ1-5	-	-	TRBV30	CAWSVRENRPSQPQHF	TGTGCCTGGAGTGTACGGGAAAATCGGCCTAGTCAGCCCCAGCATTTT
TRBJ1-1	-	-	TRBV27	CASSLTGQTEAFF	TGTGCCAGCAGTCTGACCGGACAAACTGAAGCTTTCTTT
TRBJ2-4	-	-	TRBV30	CAWSVLLSKNIQYF	TGTGCCTGGAGTGTACTGCTAAGCAAAAACATTCAGTACTTC
TRBJ1-1	-	TRBD1	TRBV27	CASSLGTVNTEAFF	TGTGCCAGCAGTCTCGGGACAGTGAACACTGAAGCTTTCTTT
TRBJ2-3	-	-	TRBV19	CASSLSTGRAADTQYF	TGTGCCAGTAGCTTATCTACAGGGAGGGCGGCGGATACGCAGTATTTT
TRBJ1-4	-	-	TRBV7-3	CASSPTGTNEKLFF	TGTGCCAGCAGCCCCACCGGGACTAATGAAAAACTGTTTTTT
TRBJ2-6	few	-	TRBV5-1	CASSLVLGTGANVLTF	TGCGCCAGCAGCTTGGTATTGGGCACTGGGGCCAACGTCCTGACTTTC
TRBJ2-7	few	TRBD1	TRBV19	CATGDSNYEQYF	TGTGCCACCGGGGACAGTAACTACGAGCAGTACTTC
TRBJ2-3	-	-	TRBV15	CATSSRDTGTDTQYF	TGTGCCACCAGCAGCCGGGACACAGGTACAGATACGCAGTATTTT
TRBJ2-4	-	TRBD2	TRBV7-2	CASSLEGLGRHF	TGTGCCAGCAGCTTAGAGGGACTAGGACGACACTTC
TRBJ1-5	-	TRBD1	TRBV7-9	CASSRTGDEQPQHF	TGTGCCAGCAGCCGGACAGGGGATGAGCAGCCCCAGCATTTT
TRBJ2-1	-	TRBD2	TRBV14	CASSEGLAGLYEQFF	TGTGCCAGCAGCGAAGGACTAGCGGGATTATATGAGCAGTTCTTC
TRBJ2-5	-	-	TRBV14	CASSQGAGVETQYF	TGTGCCAGCAGCCAAGGTGCAGGGGTAGAGACCCAGTACTTC
TRBJ1-1	-	TRBD1	TRBV29-1	CSVTLGQGGTEAFF	TGCAGCGTTACACTTGGACAGGGCGGCACTGAAGCTTTCTTT